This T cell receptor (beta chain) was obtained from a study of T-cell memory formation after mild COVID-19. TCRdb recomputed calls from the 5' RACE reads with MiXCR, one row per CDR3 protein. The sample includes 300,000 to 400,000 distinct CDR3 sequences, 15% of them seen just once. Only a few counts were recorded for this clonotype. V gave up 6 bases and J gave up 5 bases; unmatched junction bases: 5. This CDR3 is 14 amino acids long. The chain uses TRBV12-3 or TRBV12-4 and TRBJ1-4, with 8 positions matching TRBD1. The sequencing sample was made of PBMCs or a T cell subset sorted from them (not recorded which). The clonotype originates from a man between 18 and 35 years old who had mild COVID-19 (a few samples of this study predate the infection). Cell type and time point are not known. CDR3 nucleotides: TGTGCCAGCAGAAATACAGGGGGAAATGAAAAACTGTTTTTT. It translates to CASRNTGGNEKLFF.